Below are 10 T cell receptor beta chains sequenced from a single sample in a study of cytomegalovirus exposure and HLA in healthy donors (dated by TCRdb to the late 2010s). Library method: the immunoSEQ multiplex PCR assay. A mixture of 60 forward primers for TCR Vbeta segments and 13 reverse primers for TCR Jbeta segments was used in the multiplex PCR. TCRdb carries this immuneACCESS record with in-frame sequences only. Its versions omit some clonotypes, under half of them owing to an unresolved V gene in the studies checked, with the rest unexplained. This sample has about 130,000 clones in its table, and just under 80% of those were observed once. The ten top clones hold around 1.8% of the sample. Sequencing was done on a sample of PBMCs. The receptors stem from a woman between 35 and 50 years old in good health and CMV-seronegative.

This sequence joins TRBV6-1 and TRBJ2-7, with TRBD2 as a possible D gene (5 bases). The germline CDR1 and CDR2 sequences are MNHNS and SASEGT. Trimming shortened V by 8 bases and J by 0 bases, and 17 bases separated the two germline ends. CDR3 length equals 15 residues. Here the CDR3 DNA reads TGTGCCAGCCGGGGTTTGAATCACCTCTCCTACGAGCAGTACTTC. Amino acid sequence: CASRGLNHLSYEQYF.

This clone was detected once. The rearrangement joins TRBV28 to TRBJ1-6; D remains unclear. Germline V gene sequence: CDR1 MDHEN, CDR2 SYDVKM. Between the trimmed V and J ends, which lost 3 bases and 5 bases, there was a span of 8 bases. The CDR3 runs 14 residues. The CDR3 DNA reads as TGTGCCAGCAGTTTGCCACCGGATAATTCACCCCTCCACTTT. It is translated as CASSLPPDNSPLHF.

The chain combines TRBV19 with TRBJ2-1; 7 nucleotides align to TRBD2. The junction had 7 bases not matched to a gene; V was cut back by 5 bases and J by 3 bases. The length of the CDR3 is 15 residues. Germline assignment: CDR1 LNHDA and CDR2 SQIVND (reference sequence). CDR3 sequence: CASSVTGTNYNEQFF. The CDR3 DNA reads as TGTGCCAGTAGTGTCACCGGGACTAACTACAATGAGCAGTTCTTC.

The chain has TRBV27 and TRBJ1-5; tentative D call: TRBD1 (6 bases). The CDR3 is 15 amino acids. Germline V gene lookup returns CDR1 MNHEY and CDR2 SMNVEV (reference sequence). V lost 5 bases and J 7 bases, leaving 18 bases between the germline ends. CDR3 protein: CASSTQQGSAQPQHF. In DNA, the CDR3 is TGTGCCAGCAGTACCCAACAGGGATCAGCCCAGCCCCAGCATTTT.

V usage is TRBV28 and J usage is TRBJ2-3; 9 nucleotides match TRBD2. Germline V lookup: CDR1 MDHEN, CDR2 SYDVKM. The CDR3 consists of 15 residues. Unmatched junction bases numbered 5, after V lost 3 bases and J lost 4 bases. The CDR3: CASSFSGSGADTQYF. CDR3 nucleotides: TGTGCCAGCAGTTTTAGCGGGAGTGGGGCAGATACGCAGTATTTT.

The genes are TRBV6-1 and TRBJ1-2, with D perhaps TRBD1 (6 bases). Germline CDR1 MNHNS, CDR2 SASEGT. CDR3 length equals 15 residues. The V end lost 4 bases, the J end lost 2 bases, and 14 bases lay between the germline ends. CDR3 bases: TGTGCCAGCAGTGTTCAGGGAACAGGGAACTATGGCTACACCTTC. Encoded protein: CASSVQGTGNYGYTF.

The J gene is TRBJ2-7, the V gene TRBV6-5; 7 nucleotides match TRBD2. V trimming: 5 bases; J trimming: 7 bases; junction bases outside the gene matches: 8. Looked up from germline, CDR1 is MNHEY and CDR2 is SVGAGI. There are 13 residues in the CDR3. CDR3 in DNA: TGTGCCAGCAGTCCGCGACTAGCTGAGGAGCAGTACTTC. Protein: CASSPRLAEEQYF.

The rearrangement joins TRBV28 to TRBJ1-1, with a tentative D call TRBD1 (6 bases). CDR1 is MDHEN, CDR2 SYDVKM, per germline. The length of the CDR3 is 14 residues. V lost 3 bases and J lost 4, with 12 bases in between. As DNA, the CDR3 is TGTGCCAGCAGTTTGCAGGGGTCAAGCACTGAAGCTTTCTTT. Residues: CASSLQGSSTEAFF. Together with reference TRBV28 and TRBJ1-1, the CDR3 gives the full variable domain: DVKVTQSSRYLVKRTGEKVFLECVQDMDHENMFWYRQDPGLGLRLIYFSYDVKMKEKGDIPEGYSVSREKKERFSLILESASTNQTSMYLCASSLQGSSTEAFFGQGTRLTVV.

The chain recombines TRBV19 with TRBJ2-2, with 10 positions matching TRBD1. V shed 9 bases and J 5 bases; nucleotides not matched to a gene: 12. Germline V CDR1 and CDR2: LNHDA, SQIVND (reference sequence). The CDR3 sequence is 16 residues long. CDR3 DNA sequence: TGTGCCAGCTCCGGAGGGGACAGGGGACGAACCGGGGAGCTGTTTTTT. Translation: CASSGGDRGRTGELFF. Together with reference TRBV19 and TRBJ2-2, the CDR3 gives the full variable domain: DGGITQSPKYLFRKEGQNVTLSCEQNLNHDAMYWYRQDPGQGLRLIYYSQIVNDFQKGDIAEGYSVSREKKESFPLTVTSAQKNPTAFYLCASSGGDRGRTGELFFGEGSRLTVL.

This clone was seen only a few times. J is TRBJ1-1 and V is TRBV19; D is perhaps TRBD1 (5 bases). From germline, CDR1 is LNHDA and CDR2 SQIVND (reference sequence). Trimming took off 7 bases at V and 11 bases at J, with 20 bases between the two ends. The CDR3 covers 13 residues. The CDR3 spells CASKIGDGGVAFF. CDR3 in DNA: TGTGCCAGTAAGATAGGGGACGGAGGGGTGGCTTTCTTT.